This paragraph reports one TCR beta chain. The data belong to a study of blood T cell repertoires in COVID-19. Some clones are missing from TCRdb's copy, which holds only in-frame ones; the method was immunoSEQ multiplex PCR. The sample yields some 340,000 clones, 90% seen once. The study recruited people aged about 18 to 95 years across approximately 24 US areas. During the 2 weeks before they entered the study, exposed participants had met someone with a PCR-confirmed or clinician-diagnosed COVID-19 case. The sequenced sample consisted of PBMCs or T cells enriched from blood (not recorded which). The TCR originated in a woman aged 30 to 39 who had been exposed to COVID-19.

CDR3 amino acids: CASSLGPSGGARTDTQYF. CDR3 nucleotides: TGTGCCAGCAGCTTAGGCCCTAGCGGGGGGGCGCGCACAGATACGCAGTATTTT. The J gene is TRBJ2-3, the V gene TRBV11-3; TRBD2 matches 12 bases. CDR3 length: 18 amino acids. The junction had 6 bases not matched to a gene; V was cut back by 1 base and J by 1 base. Germline loops: CDR1 SGHNT, CDR2 YENEEA.